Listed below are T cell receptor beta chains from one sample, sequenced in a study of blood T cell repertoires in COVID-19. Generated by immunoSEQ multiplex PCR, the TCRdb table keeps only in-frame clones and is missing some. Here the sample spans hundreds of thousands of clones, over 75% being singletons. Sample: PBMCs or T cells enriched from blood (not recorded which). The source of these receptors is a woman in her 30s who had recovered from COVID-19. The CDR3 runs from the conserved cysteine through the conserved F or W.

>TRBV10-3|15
CAISASTGSNQPQHF
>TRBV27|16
CASSQSGVGGKETQYF
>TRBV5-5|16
CASSSRGGTNTGELFF
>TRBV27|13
CASSQNQQGAAFF
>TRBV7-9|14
CASMKGASGNTIYF
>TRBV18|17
CASSPESYRGFNYGYTF
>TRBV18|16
CASSPKAGGMYNEQFF
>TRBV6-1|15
CASSEGTGGAYGYTF
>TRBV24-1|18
CATSPTAGDGARTDTQYF
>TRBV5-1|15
CASTYDGGVNYGYTF
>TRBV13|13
CASSLEQAYEQYF
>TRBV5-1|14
CASSPWGGQETQYF
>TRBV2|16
CASDGSISGRTDTQYF
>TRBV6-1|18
CASSALPAGELSNQPQHF
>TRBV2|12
CAGQGGLREQYF
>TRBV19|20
CASSSIAGGHGAGAADTQYF
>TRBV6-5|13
CASIHRPSYGYTF
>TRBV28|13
CASSLGGLETQYF
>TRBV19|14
CASTRTGANTEAFF
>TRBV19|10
CATSTTEAFF
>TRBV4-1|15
CASNSPPQGAWGYTF
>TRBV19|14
CASTDRGSVQPQHF
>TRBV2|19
CASRLPGQGTSGSYNEQFF
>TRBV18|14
CASSPLTGANEQFF
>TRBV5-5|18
CASSSKWLAGDGRETQYF
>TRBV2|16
CASTVQGAAGANVLTF
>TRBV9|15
CASSASGTGSNEQFF
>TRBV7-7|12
CASSSRPGELFF
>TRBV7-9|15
CASSKPGWVNTEAFF
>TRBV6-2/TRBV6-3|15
CASSPRGTGAYEQYF
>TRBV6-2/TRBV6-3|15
CASSYASSRTDTQYF
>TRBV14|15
CASSQDRGGNYGYTF
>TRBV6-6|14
CASIPPGDTGELFF
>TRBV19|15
CASRESEDYNSPLHF
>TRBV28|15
CASSPPWGQGGGYTF
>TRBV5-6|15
CASSLAGGAGYGYTF
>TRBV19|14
CASRPTGGRNEQFF
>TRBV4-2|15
CASSQGQGSNQPQHF
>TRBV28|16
CASSFPYRIGDYGYTF
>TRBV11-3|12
CASSGRVWGYTF
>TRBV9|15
CASSTSYGRRNTIYF
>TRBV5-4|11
CASSLYSGYTF